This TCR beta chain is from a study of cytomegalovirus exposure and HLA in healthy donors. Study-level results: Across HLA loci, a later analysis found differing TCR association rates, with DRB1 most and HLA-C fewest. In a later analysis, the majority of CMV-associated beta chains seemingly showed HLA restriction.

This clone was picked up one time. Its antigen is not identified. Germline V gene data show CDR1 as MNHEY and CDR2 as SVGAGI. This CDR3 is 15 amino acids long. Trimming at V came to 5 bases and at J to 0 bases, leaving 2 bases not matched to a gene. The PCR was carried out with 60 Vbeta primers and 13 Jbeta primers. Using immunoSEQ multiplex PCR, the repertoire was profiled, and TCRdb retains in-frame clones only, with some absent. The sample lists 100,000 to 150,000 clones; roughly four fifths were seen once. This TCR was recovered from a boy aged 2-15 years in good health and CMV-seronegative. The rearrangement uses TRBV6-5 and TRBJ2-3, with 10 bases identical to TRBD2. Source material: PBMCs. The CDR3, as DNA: TGTGCCAGCAGTCCTAGCGGGGGTAGCACAGATACGCAGTATTTT. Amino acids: CASSPSGGSTDTQYF.